This T cell receptor (beta chain) was sequenced during a study of CD8+ T cells in alopecia areata (dated by TCRdb to the late 2010s). Some background on the complete study: The treated patients took part in an open-label pilot trial in which moderate-to-severe alopecia areata was treated with oral tofacitinib at 5 to 10 mg twice daily. Patients received tofacitinib for 6 to 18 months and were then followed off drug for 6 months to check for delayed response and recurrence. In treated patients, disease severity was measured using the SALT score, which gives the percentage of scalp surface area affected. To study T cell clonal expansion in alopecia areata, the researchers applied high-throughput TCRbeta sequencing to both the C3H/HeJ mouse model and human patients. On the human side, TCRbeta sequencing was run on scalp tissue and on sorted CD4+ and CD8+ peripheral blood T cells from healthy controls and from alopecia areata patients with either patchy or totalis/universalis disease. Patients on tofacitinib were biopsied at baseline and after 4 and 24 weeks of treatment, and several of the patients also had a later scalp biopsy. Scalp clonality was compared across normal scalp (n=4), patchy alopecia areata scalp (n=8), and alopecia totalis/universalis scalp (n=8). RNA came from the PAXgene miRNA kit for fixed scalp, the miRNeasy kit for PBMCs, and the RNeasy kit for mouse skin. TCRbeta CDR3 regions were amplified by immunoSEQ multiplex PCR with 35 Vbeta forward and 13 Jbeta reverse primers. Results the study describes overall, beyond this receptor: Compared with normal scalp, lesional scalp, particularly in alopecia totalis/universalis, had higher clonality and more expanded CD8+ clones, which suggests antigenic drive. Shared TCR sequences between patients were less evident than in mice, which may be partly attributable to HLA diversity in the patient population. Because the treated cohort was small and had just a single nonresponder, larger studies are needed to establish links between baseline CD8+ expansion and response. Tofacitinib significantly decreased scalp clonality and the number of expanded CD8+ clones among the top 100 scalp clones. During tofacitinib treatment, many expanded lesional clones stuck around in both scalp and blood, and this persistence may partly explain why relapse happens after treatment is stopped. Scalp TCR repertoire analysis is complicated because resident alphabeta T cells in normal human skin are also sequenced, whereas mouse skin is dominated by gammadelta T cells.

V and J lose 6 bases and 0 bases, and a span of 6 bases separates them. The germline V gene provides CDR1 SNHLY and CDR2 FYNNEI. Including cysteine and phenylalanine, the CDR3 has 13 amino acids. Only the CDR3 part of the read is kept: 39 bases, read in frame from the first base. On this clone itself: No cognate antigen has been identified for it. No quality values exist for individual bases; no much larger clone is one base distant.

Per the publication, the treatment or condition label means: oral pan-JAK inhibitor, 5-10 mg twice daily. Lesional scalp punch biopsies and peripheral blood were collected from alopecia areata patients. PBMCs were isolated by density centrifugation and stained for CD3, CD4 and CD8, and CD4+ and CD8+ T cells were sorted on a FACSAria. The library was made by the immunoSEQ multiplex PCR assay. RNA was extracted from all samples and reverse transcribed into cDNA as template for TCR sequencing. SuperScript III was used to make first-strand cDNA, primed with a 2:1 mix of oligo-dT and random hexamers. A synthetic immune receptor repertoire was used to assess amplification bias, and residual bias was removed computationally. The study's processing was this. Raw reads were preprocessed for error removal, and CDR3 was defined according to IMGT conventions as running from the conserved cysteine to phenylalanine. Clonality was computed by normalizing Shannon entropy by log2 of the number of productive unique TCRs and subtracting the result from 1. Whether each scalp clone was CD4 or CD8 was inferred by checking scalp TCRbeta sequences against the CD4 and CD8 repertoires from sorted blood. TCRdb stores this immuneACCESS table with in-frame sequences only. Part of the clones is absent; in the studies checked, under half of the shortfall reflects unresolved V genes, and no reason is known for the rest. Clonal size and the V and J genes are those of that table, whereas D and trimming came from the DNA. The sample records 100,000 or so clones, almost 60% of which are singletons. The ten largest clones capture about 15% of the sample.

Sequencing was performed on CD8+ T cells sorted from blood, taken at approximately week 55, from a patient treated with tofacitinib. The receptor comes from a human donor with alopecia areata. This chain joins TRBV2 to TRBJ1-5; the D gene assignment is ambiguous. Read as DNA, the sequence is TGTGCCAGCAGCCTCTATAGCAATCAGCCCCAGCATTTT. Its coded protein is CASSLYSNQPQHF.